These T cell receptor beta chains were read from a single sample in a study of blood T cell repertoires in COVID-19. Using immunoSEQ multiplex PCR, the repertoire was profiled, and TCRdb retains in-frame clones only, with some absent. The table shows some 120,000 clones, with approximately 83% occurring only once. The sample consisted of peripheral blood. These receptors originate from a woman of 80 years or more with acute or convalescent COVID-19. The CDR3 runs from the conserved cysteine through the conserved F or W. A D gene is named only where the DNA matches it firmly. Clone size, where shown, is once, few, many, or a class for clones that have expanded.

cdr3_length: 14; d_call: NA; clone_size: NA; j_call: TRBJ2-3; v_call: TRBV2; cdr3_aa: CASKFGGTTDTQYF; cdr3_nt: TGTGCCAGCAAGTTTGGGGGGACCACGGATACGCAGTATTTT
cdr3_length: 15; d_call: NA; clone_size: NA; j_call: TRBJ1-1; v_call: TRBV19; cdr3_aa: CASSMAPRAGTEAFF; cdr3_nt: TGTGCCAGTAGTATGGCTCCCAGGGCAGGCACTGAAGCTTTCTTT
cdr3_length: 13; d_call: NA; clone_size: NA; j_call: TRBJ1-2; v_call: TRBV29-1; cdr3_aa: CSVDAGWAYGYTF; cdr3_nt: TGCAGCGTTGACGCGGGCTGGGCCTATGGCTACACCTTC
cdr3_length: 15; d_call: NA; clone_size: NA; j_call: TRBJ1-2; v_call: TRBV28; cdr3_aa: CASSRGGKDNYGYTF; cdr3_nt: TGTGCCAGCAGTCGCGGAGGAAAAGATAACTATGGCTACACCTTC
cdr3_length: 14; d_call: NA; clone_size: once; j_call: TRBJ2-7; v_call: TRBV5-4; cdr3_aa: CASSATGTAYEQYF; cdr3_nt: TGTGCCAGCAGCGCGACAGGAACCGCCTACGAGCAGTACTTC
cdr3_length: 11; d_call: NA; clone_size: NA; j_call: TRBJ1-2; v_call: TRBV2; cdr3_aa: CASGGNYGYTF; cdr3_nt: TGTGCCAGCGGGGGGAACTATGGCTACACCTTC
cdr3_length: 14; d_call: TRBD1; clone_size: NA; j_call: TRBJ1-2; v_call: TRBV7-2; cdr3_aa: CASSLDRGLGGYTF; cdr3_nt: TGTGCCAGCAGCTTAGACAGGGGGCTTGGAGGCTACACCTTC
cdr3_length: 13; d_call: TRBD1; clone_size: NA; j_call: TRBJ1-1; v_call: TRBV5-1; cdr3_aa: CASSGGTGTEAFF; cdr3_nt: TGCGCCAGCAGCGGGGGGACAGGGACTGAAGCTTTCTTT
cdr3_length: 17; d_call: TRBD2; clone_size: NA; j_call: TRBJ2-4; v_call: TRBV3-1/TRBV3-2; cdr3_aa: CASSHRGGGLAKNIQYF; cdr3_nt: TGTGCCAGCAGCCATCGGGGGGGTGGTCTAGCCAAAAACATTCAGTACTTC
cdr3_length: 12; d_call: NA; clone_size: few; j_call: TRBJ2-2; v_call: TRBV29-1; cdr3_aa: CSVSTNTGELFF; cdr3_nt: TGCAGCGTGTCCACAAACACCGGGGAGCTGTTTTTT
cdr3_length: 16; d_call: TRBD1; clone_size: NA; j_call: TRBJ2-7; v_call: TRBV9; cdr3_aa: CASSVAAGTGYDEQYF; cdr3_nt: TGTGCCAGCAGCGTAGCGGCCGGGACAGGCTACGACGAGCAGTACTTC
cdr3_length: 13; d_call: NA; clone_size: NA; j_call: TRBJ1-1; v_call: TRBV19; cdr3_aa: CASSIGGYTEAFF; cdr3_nt: TGTGCCAGTAGTATAGGAGGGTATACTGAAGCTTTCTTT
cdr3_length: 15; d_call: NA; clone_size: NA; j_call: TRBJ2-5; v_call: TRBV6-5; cdr3_aa: CASSYGAGRQETQYF; cdr3_nt: TGTGCCAGCAGTTACGGTGCAGGGCGTCAAGAGACCCAGTACTTC
cdr3_length: 12; d_call: NA; clone_size: NA; j_call: TRBJ2-5; v_call: TRBV18; cdr3_aa: CASSTGSETQYF; cdr3_nt: TGTGCCAGCTCAACCGGGTCTGAGACCCAGTACTTC
cdr3_length: 13; d_call: TRBD1; clone_size: once; j_call: TRBJ1-2; v_call: TRBV29-1; cdr3_aa: CSVAPDRGYGYTF; cdr3_nt: TGCAGCGTGGCCCCCGACAGGGGCTATGGCTACACCTTC
cdr3_length: 15; d_call: NA; clone_size: NA; j_call: TRBJ2-2; v_call: TRBV5-1; cdr3_aa: CASSFGGMNTGELFF; cdr3_nt: TGCGCCAGCAGCTTCGGAGGGATGAACACCGGGGAGCTGTTTTTT
cdr3_length: 14; d_call: NA; clone_size: NA; j_call: TRBJ2-2; v_call: TRBV6-6; cdr3_aa: CASAGRPNTGELFF; cdr3_nt: TGTGCCAGCGCGGGGCGCCCGAACACCGGGGAGCTGTTTTTT
cdr3_length: 14; d_call: NA; clone_size: NA; j_call: TRBJ1-2; v_call: TRBV9; cdr3_aa: CASSVGVVNYGYTF; cdr3_nt: TGTGCCAGCAGCGTAGGAGTCGTTAACTATGGCTACACCTTC
cdr3_length: 16; d_call: TRBD1; clone_size: NA; j_call: TRBJ2-3; v_call: TRBV19; cdr3_aa: CASSGRGTGSTDTQYF; cdr3_nt: TGTGCCAGTAGTGGCAGGGGGACAGGGAGCACAGATACGCAGTATTTT
cdr3_length: 14; d_call: TRBD1; clone_size: NA; j_call: TRBJ1-1; v_call: TRBV5-1; cdr3_aa: CASSHSGQRTEAFF; cdr3_nt: TGCGCCAGCAGCCATTCGGGACAGCGGACTGAAGCTTTCTTT
cdr3_length: 16; d_call: TRBD2; clone_size: NA; j_call: TRBJ2-3; v_call: TRBV5-1; cdr3_aa: CASSFGGGLSQDTQYF; cdr3_nt: TGCGCCAGCAGCTTTGGGGGGGGACTCTCCCAGGATACGCAGTATTTT
cdr3_length: 15; d_call: NA; clone_size: NA; j_call: TRBJ2-1; v_call: TRBV2; cdr3_aa: CASSEMGTSYNEQFF; cdr3_nt: TGTGCCAGCAGTGAAATGGGTACTAGCTACAATGAGCAGTTCTTC
cdr3_length: 14; d_call: NA; clone_size: NA; j_call: TRBJ1-1; v_call: TRBV9; cdr3_aa: CASSAGGSGTEAFF; cdr3_nt: TGTGCCAGCAGCGCCGGGGGGTCAGGCACTGAAGCTTTCTTT